Listed below are T cell receptor beta chains from one sample, sequenced in a study of siplizumab effects on memory and regulatory T cells. Sequencing used immunoSEQ multiplex PCR; TCRdb keeps in-frame clones, though not all of them. The repertoire holds some 120,000 clones, roughly 94% seen once, with under 2% in the top ten. Sequenced: non-Treg CD4+ T cells sorted from blood. These receptor sequences come from a human donor in good health. Each CDR3 is given with its conserved first and last residue. Fields, in order: clone size, J gene, D gene, V gene, CDR3 DNA, CDR3 protein. The D gene is left open where the match is weak. Not all rows give a size; the values are once, few, many and, for expanded clones, a class.

abundance: .
j_gene: TRBJ1-1
d_gene: .
v_gene: TRBV5-6
CDR3nt: TGTGCCAGCAGCTTGTTCGAGGGTGTAGCTTTCTTT
CDR3aa: CASSLFEGVAFF

abundance: .
j_gene: TRBJ2-7
d_gene: .
v_gene: TRBV18
CDR3nt: TGTGCCAGCTCATCCGGGACGCTTTCCTACGAGCAGTACTTC
CDR3aa: CASSSGTLSYEQYF

abundance: .
j_gene: TRBJ2-7
d_gene: .
v_gene: TRBV7-2
CDR3nt: TGTGCCAGCAAATGGGTAGGGCGGGACTACGAGCAGTACTTC
CDR3aa: CASKWVGRDYEQYF

abundance: .
j_gene: TRBJ2-1
d_gene: .
v_gene: TRBV19
CDR3nt: TGTGCCAGTAGGATACAAGACGGCCGCTCCTACAATGAGCAGTTCTTC
CDR3aa: CASRIQDGRSYNEQFF

abundance: .
j_gene: TRBJ1-4
d_gene: TRBD1
v_gene: TRBV5-8
CDR3nt: TGTGCCAGCAGCCCGGGACAGGGATCAATAACTGAAAAACTGTTTTTT
CDR3aa: CASSPGQGSITEKLFF

abundance: .
j_gene: TRBJ2-5
d_gene: .
v_gene: TRBV19
CDR3nt: TGTGCCTTTAAATCCTCGATCAGTGGACAAGAGACCCAGTACTTC
CDR3aa: CAFKSSISGQETQYF

abundance: .
j_gene: TRBJ1-6
d_gene: .
v_gene: TRBV6-4
CDR3nt: TGTGCCAGCAGTCCCGGGCTTCATAATTCACCCCTCCACTTT
CDR3aa: CASSPGLHNSPLHF

abundance: .
j_gene: TRBJ2-3
d_gene: .
v_gene: TRBV5-4
CDR3nt: TGTGCCAGCAGCACTTTCACAGATACGCAGTATTTT
CDR3aa: CASSTFTDTQYF

abundance: .
j_gene: TRBJ1-2
d_gene: .
v_gene: TRBV12-2
CDR3nt: TGTGCAAGTCGCCCAACCGGGACGGAAAACTATGGCTACACCTTC
CDR3aa: CASRPTGTENYGYTF

abundance: .
j_gene: TRBJ2-1
d_gene: TRBD2
v_gene: TRBV9
CDR3nt: TGTGCCAGCAGTGAGTGGGCTAGCGGGATCAATGAGCAGTTCTTC
CDR3aa: CASSEWASGINEQFF

abundance: .
j_gene: TRBJ1-1
d_gene: .
v_gene: TRBV21-1
CDR3nt: TGTGCCAGCAGCATCAGGACAGGGAAAGCTTTCTTT
CDR3aa: CASSIRTGKAFF

abundance: .
j_gene: TRBJ2-1
d_gene: TRBD1
v_gene: TRBV5-1
CDR3nt: TGCGCCAGCAGCCTGGGTCGGGGACAGGTGGGCAATGAGCAGTTCTTC
CDR3aa: CASSLGRGQVGNEQFF

abundance: .
j_gene: TRBJ1-6
d_gene: .
v_gene: TRBV15
CDR3nt: TGTGCCACCAGCAGAGGTGGGGAGGGGCCGAATAATTCACCCCTCCACTTT
CDR3aa: CATSRGGEGPNNSPLHF

abundance: few
j_gene: TRBJ2-1
d_gene: TRBD2
v_gene: TRBV11-2
CDR3nt: TGTGCCAGCAGACCGATAGCGGGAGGAAGATCCTACAATGAGCAGTTCTTC
CDR3aa: CASRPIAGGRSYNEQFF

abundance: once
j_gene: TRBJ2-2
d_gene: .
v_gene: TRBV6-1
CDR3nt: TGTGCCAGCAGGCGGACCGAGAACACCGGGGAGCTGTTTTTT
CDR3aa: CASRRTENTGELFF

abundance: .
j_gene: TRBJ1-1
d_gene: .
v_gene: TRBV5-4
CDR3nt: TGTGCCAGCAGCTCGGGCCCCGACAGACGCTTT
CDR3aa: CASSSGPDRRF

abundance: .
j_gene: TRBJ1-2
d_gene: TRBD1
v_gene: TRBV10-3
CDR3nt: TGTGCCATCAGTAGTCGGACAGGGAACTATGGCTACACCTTC
CDR3aa: CAISSRTGNYGYTF

abundance: .
j_gene: TRBJ2-3
d_gene: .
v_gene: TRBV10-3
CDR3nt: TGTGCCATCAGTGCGGACAGCCACCGGAGAGATACGCAGTATTTT
CDR3aa: CAISADSHRRDTQYF

abundance: .
j_gene: TRBJ1-2
d_gene: .
v_gene: TRBV11-2
CDR3nt: TGTGCCAGCAGCCCCATTACCCGTCTTGGACAGAATTCCTATGGCTACACCTTC
CDR3aa: CASSPITRLGQNSYGYTF

abundance: .
j_gene: TRBJ2-1
d_gene: TRBD1
v_gene: TRBV6-5
CDR3nt: TGTGCCAGCAGTATATCCGGGACAGGTAAAAATGAGCAGTTCTTC
CDR3aa: CASSISGTGKNEQFF

abundance: .
j_gene: TRBJ1-1
d_gene: .
v_gene: TRBV5-6
CDR3nt: TGTGCCAGCAGCTTGGCCTACAGGGACTATACCAACACTGAAGCTTTCTTT
CDR3aa: CASSLAYRDYTNTEAFF

abundance: .
j_gene: TRBJ2-5
d_gene: .
v_gene: TRBV6-5
CDR3nt: TGTGCCAGCAGTCGAATGACAGCGTACCAAGAGACCCAGTACTTC
CDR3aa: CASSRMTAYQETQYF

abundance: .
j_gene: TRBJ2-5
d_gene: .
v_gene: TRBV2
CDR3nt: TGTGCCAGCAGTGTCGCAGAGACCCAGTACTTC
CDR3aa: CASSVAETQYF

abundance: .
j_gene: TRBJ2-5
d_gene: .
v_gene: TRBV5-5
CDR3nt: TGTGCCAGCAGTCCCTGGGACCGTGTGGGGACCCAGTACTTC
CDR3aa: CASSPWDRVGTQYF

abundance: .
j_gene: TRBJ1-1
d_gene: TRBD1
v_gene: TRBV27
CDR3nt: TGTGCCAGCAGTTTAGCAGGGGGCACTGAAGCTTTCTTT
CDR3aa: CASSLAGGTEAFF

abundance: .
j_gene: TRBJ1-2
d_gene: .
v_gene: TRBV11-2
CDR3nt: TGTGCCAGCAGCCCCGACACCGCAGGCCGCTATGGCTACACCTTC
CDR3aa: CASSPDTAGRYGYTF

abundance: .
j_gene: TRBJ1-2
d_gene: .
v_gene: TRBV2
CDR3nt: TGTGCCAGCAGGGAGGATGGCTACACCTTC
CDR3aa: CASREDGYTF

abundance: .
j_gene: TRBJ1-6
d_gene: .
v_gene: TRBV6-6
CDR3nt: TGTGCCAGCAGCCGCACGCAAGGTTCGCCCCTCCACTTT
CDR3aa: CASSRTQGSPLHF

abundance: .
j_gene: TRBJ1-2
d_gene: .
v_gene: TRBV7-9
CDR3nt: TGTGCCAGCAGCTTAGGGAGGACACATTCTCCTAACTATGGCTACACCTTC
CDR3aa: CASSLGRTHSPNYGYTF

abundance: .
j_gene: TRBJ2-1
d_gene: TRBD2
v_gene: TRBV11-2
CDR3nt: TGTGCCAGCAGCCATACTAGGGTAGCGGGAGGGCGCTCCTACAATGAGCAGTTCTTC
CDR3aa: CASSHTRVAGGRSYNEQFF

abundance: .
j_gene: TRBJ2-5
d_gene: .
v_gene: TRBV16
CDR3nt: TGTGCCAGCAGCCAATCTCTAGCGGAGACCCAGTACTTC
CDR3aa: CASSQSLAETQYF

abundance: .
j_gene: TRBJ2-5
d_gene: TRBD2
v_gene: TRBV6-5
CDR3nt: TGTGCCAGCAGCTCAACCGGGGGAGGGGAGACCCAGTACTTC
CDR3aa: CASSSTGGGETQYF

abundance: .
j_gene: TRBJ2-3
d_gene: TRBD1
v_gene: TRBV18
CDR3nt: TGTGCCAGCTCACGACGGGACAGGGGGCACACAGATACGCAGTATTTT
CDR3aa: CASSRRDRGHTDTQYF

abundance: .
j_gene: TRBJ2-1
d_gene: TRBD1
v_gene: TRBV7-6
CDR3nt: TGTGCCAGCACTTCCGGACAGGGCAATGAGCAGTTCTTC
CDR3aa: CASTSGQGNEQFF

abundance: .
j_gene: TRBJ2-5
d_gene: .
v_gene: TRBV27
CDR3nt: TGTGCCAGCAGTTCACCCCAAGGGGGTGGAGAGACCCAGTACTTC
CDR3aa: CASSSPQGGGETQYF

abundance: once
j_gene: TRBJ1-4
d_gene: TRBD1
v_gene: TRBV19
CDR3nt: TGTGCCAGTAGCGGACAGGCGATTAATGAAAAACTGTTTTTT
CDR3aa: CASSGQAINEKLFF

abundance: once
j_gene: TRBJ2-3
d_gene: .
v_gene: TRBV5-1
CDR3nt: TGCGCCAGCAGCTTGGCCATAGGAGTAGATACGCAGTATTTT
CDR3aa: CASSLAIGVDTQYF

abundance: .
j_gene: TRBJ2-4
d_gene: .
v_gene: TRBV7-9
CDR3nt: TGTGCCAGCAGCCCGGACTATCGAAACATTCAGTACTTC
CDR3aa: CASSPDYRNIQYF

abundance: once
j_gene: TRBJ1-5
d_gene: .
v_gene: TRBV5-5
CDR3nt: TGTGCCAGCAGCTTGGGTGGAGGGTGGAATCAGCCCCAGCATTTT
CDR3aa: CASSLGGGWNQPQHF

abundance: .
j_gene: TRBJ2-1
d_gene: .
v_gene: TRBV6-4
CDR3nt: TGTGCCAGCATGGACCCCTACAATGAGCAGTTCTTC
CDR3aa: CASMDPYNEQFF

abundance: .
j_gene: TRBJ1-1
d_gene: .
v_gene: TRBV19
CDR3nt: TGTGCCAGTAGAAGTTTAGGGGAAGTGGAAGCTTTCTTT
CDR3aa: CASRSLGEVEAFF

abundance: once
j_gene: TRBJ2-7
d_gene: TRBD2
v_gene: TRBV6-1
CDR3nt: TGTGCCAGCAACTCGCCGGGGAGGGCGACCTACGAGCAGTACTTC
CDR3aa: CASNSPGRATYEQYF

abundance: .
j_gene: TRBJ2-1
d_gene: TRBD1
v_gene: TRBV7-9
CDR3nt: TGTGCCAGCAGCTTTGCAGGACAGGGGAGAAATGAGCAGTTCTTC
CDR3aa: CASSFAGQGRNEQFF

abundance: .
j_gene: TRBJ2-3
d_gene: .
v_gene: TRBV5-1
CDR3nt: TGCGCCAGCAGCTTAGGCGTAGATACGCAGTATTTT
CDR3aa: CASSLGVDTQYF

abundance: .
j_gene: TRBJ1-1
d_gene: .
v_gene: TRBV7-2
CDR3nt: TGTGCCAGCAGCTTAATGCCTACCCAAGGGCCCTTCTTT
CDR3aa: CASSLMPTQGPFF

abundance: .
j_gene: TRBJ1-5
d_gene: .
v_gene: TRBV15
CDR3nt: TGTGCCACCAGCAGAGACAGGGGAGATCAGCCCCAGCATTTT
CDR3aa: CATSRDRGDQPQHF

abundance: .
j_gene: TRBJ2-2
d_gene: .
v_gene: TRBV5-1
CDR3nt: TGCGCCAGCAGCTCCCGGGACATCAACACCGGGGAGCTGTTTTTT
CDR3aa: CASSSRDINTGELFF

abundance: .
j_gene: TRBJ2-4
d_gene: TRBD1
v_gene: TRBV5-6
CDR3nt: TGTGCCAGCAGCCCACAGGGGGCGGCCAAAAACATTCAGTACTTC
CDR3aa: CASSPQGAAKNIQYF

abundance: .
j_gene: TRBJ2-3
d_gene: TRBD1
v_gene: TRBV6-5
CDR3nt: TGTGCCAGCAGGGGCCGGGACAGGGGGCCCGATACGCAGTATTTT
CDR3aa: CASRGRDRGPDTQYF

abundance: .
j_gene: TRBJ1-2
d_gene: .
v_gene: TRBV7-8
CDR3nt: TGTGCCAGCACCTCGTCAGGGGAGAATGGCTACACCTTC
CDR3aa: CASTSSGENGYTF

abundance: .
j_gene: TRBJ1-1
d_gene: .
v_gene: TRBV5-1
CDR3nt: TGCGCCAGCAGCTTGGGGGACACTGAAGCTTTCTTT
CDR3aa: CASSLGDTEAFF

abundance: .
j_gene: TRBJ1-5
d_gene: TRBD1
v_gene: TRBV19
CDR3nt: TGTGCCAGTAGTAAAGATCGAGGGGGCGTTATCGGCAATCAGCCCCAGCATTTT
CDR3aa: CASSKDRGGVIGNQPQHF

abundance: .
j_gene: TRBJ2-7
d_gene: .
v_gene: TRBV11-3
CDR3nt: TGTGCCAGCAGCTTAAAGGGGTACGAGCAGTACTTC
CDR3aa: CASSLKGYEQYF